The following is a T cell receptor (beta chain) sequence with its context. Its antigen remains unknown. These data belong to a study of response to subunit inactivated influenza vaccine. Overall study findings and caveats: Authors suggested few new T cells are recruited by each seasonal influenza vaccination.

In TCRdb, the RT-PCR reads were re-called with MiXCR into one record per CDR3 protein. This table holds 450,000 to 700,000 distinct CDR3 sequences, about 14% found once. This receptor was taken from a man between 45 and 60 years old who received an inactivated influenza vaccine. The starting material was PBMCs from blood, obtained about 13 days after vaccination.

The CDR3 DNA sequence: TGCAGTGCTGAAGGGGGGGTGGTCAATGAGCAGTTCTTC. Amino acids: CSAEGGVVNEQFF. The rearrangement uses TRBV20-1 and TRBJ2-1; tentatively, D is TRBD2 (7 bases). Germline assignment: CDR1 DFQATT and CDR2 SNEGSKA (reference sequence). This CDR3 contains 13 residues. V shed 5 bases and J shed 6 bases, with 14 bases lying between them.